These T cell receptor beta chains were read from a single sample in a study of shared clonotypes between healthy human individuals. Profiling relied on immunoSEQ multiplex PCR, and the TCRdb table lists in-frame clones only, not all of them. Counted here are around 2,000,000 clones, roughly 95% occurring once; the ten biggest clones make up 0.1% to 0.15%. The material sequenced was naive CD4+ T cells sorted from blood. These receptors came from a man aged 18 to 29 in good health. The CDR3 runs from the conserved cysteine through the conserved F or W. The D gene is left open where the match is weak. Clone size is not always given. Where it is, it says once, few, many or a class for expanded clones.

TRBV19,NA,few,TRBJ1-5,TGTGCCAGTAATTCGGCAGGGGAGTTCAATCAGCCCCAGCATTTT,CASNSAGEFNQPQHF
TRBV6-5,NA,NA,TRBJ1-2,TGTGCCAGCAGGAGCAGCTATGGCTACACCTTC,CASRSSYGYTF
TRBV5-4,TRBD2,NA,TRBJ2-5,TGTGCCAGCAGCCAGGGACTAGCGCTACTTCAAGAGACCCAGTACTTC,CASSQGLALLQETQYF
TRBV5-4,NA,once,TRBJ2-3,TGTGCCAGCAGCCCGGGCCCCCGTACAGATACGCAGTATTTT,CASSPGPRTDTQYF
TRBV7-3,TRBD2,NA,TRBJ2-1,TGTGCCAGCAGCTTAAAGTCGGGGGGTATCGATGAGCAGTTCTTC,CASSLKSGGIDEQFF
TRBV2,NA,NA,TRBJ1-6,TGTGCCAGCAACGGTGGCAGGGCGAATAATTCACCCCTCCACTTT,CASNGGRANNSPLHF
TRBV25-1,NA,NA,TRBJ1-6,TGTGCCAGCAGGATATCCGGACAGACTAATTCACCCCTCCACTTT,CASRISGQTNSPLHF
TRBV20-1,NA,NA,TRBJ1-2,TGCAGTGCTCAGCATAACTATGGCTACACCTTC,CSAQHNYGYTF
TRBV4-1,TRBD1,NA,TRBJ2-6,TGCGCCAGCAGCCAAGATCGCGGGACAGGGTATGGGGCCAACGTCCTGACTTTC,CASSQDRGTGYGANVLTF
TRBV5-1,NA,NA,TRBJ1-3,TGCGCCAGCAGCCCGGGTTCCTCTGGAAACACCATATATTTT,CASSPGSSGNTIYF
TRBV6-1,NA,NA,TRBJ2-7,TGTGCCAGCAGTCTAAACGGCCGTCCCGACGAGCAGTACTTC,CASSLNGRPDEQYF
TRBV19,NA,NA,TRBJ2-7,TGTGTCAGTAGTATGGGGGACGGCCCCTACGAGCAGTACTTC,CVSSMGDGPYEQYF
TRBV5-1,TRBD2,NA,TRBJ2-2,TGCGCCAGCAGCTTGATTACTAGCGGGCCCACCGGGGAGCTGTTTTTT,CASSLITSGPTGELFF
TRBV7-9,TRBD1,NA,TRBJ1-2,TGTGCCAGCAGCCGACAGGGGGCAGATGGCTACACCTTC,CASSRQGADGYTF
TRBV9,TRBD2,NA,TRBJ2-3,TGTGCCAGCAGCGTAGCGAGCGGGAGTGCGACAGATACGCAGTATTTT,CASSVASGSATDTQYF
TRBV7-6,NA,NA,TRBJ2-7,TGTGCCAGCAGCTTTAGGGCTGGAGGGGCTTACGAGCAGTACTTC,CASSFRAGGAYEQYF
TRBV11-3,NA,NA,TRBJ2-2,TGTGCCAGCAGCTTAGGTGGCGCGTCCGGGGAGCTGTTTTTT,CASSLGGASGELFF
TRBV6-1,NA,NA,TRBJ2-5,TGTGCCAGCAGTGAAAGTAGACAGCTAGAGACCCAGTACTTC,CASSESRQLETQYF
TRBV7-9,NA,NA,TRBJ2-5,TGTGCCAGCAGCCCAGTAGAGACCCAGTACTTC,CASSPVETQYF
TRBV7-6,TRBD2,once,TRBJ2-7,TGTGCCAGCAGCTTAGCCAGGACTAGCGGGGGTCTTTCCTCCCTCGAGCAGTACTTC,CASSLARTSGGLSSLEQYF
TRBV6-6,NA,NA,TRBJ2-5,TGTGCCAGCAGTTATCCCCAAGAGACCCAGTACTTC,CASSYPQETQYF
TRBV30,NA,NA,TRBJ1-3,TGTGCCTGGACACAGGGTTCGGGAAACACCATATATTTT,CAWTQGSGNTIYF
TRBV7-3,NA,once,TRBJ2-2,TGTGCCACCAAAAAGGATGGCACCGGGGAGCTGTTTTTT,CATKKDGTGELFF
TRBV29-1,NA,NA,TRBJ2-3,TGCAGCGTTGGGGGGTCGGGGGCCACAGATACGCAGTATTTT,CSVGGSGATDTQYF
TRBV7-2,NA,NA,TRBJ2-7,TGTGCCAGCAGCTGGGACTACGAGCAGTACTTC,CASSWDYEQYF
TRBV5-4,TRBD2,NA,TRBJ2-3,TGTGCCAGCAGCCCGACTAGCGGGTTTTCCGCAGATACGCAGTATTTT,CASSPTSGFSADTQYF
TRBV6-1,TRBD1,NA,TRBJ1-6,TGTGCCAGCAGCCCACAGGGGGGGTATAATTCACCCCTCCACTTT,CASSPQGGYNSPLHF
TRBV19,TRBD2,once,TRBJ2-5,TGTGCCAGTAGAAAGAAACTAGCGGGAGGAGGAGAGACCCAGTACTTC,CASRKKLAGGGETQYF
TRBV30,TRBD1,NA,TRBJ1-2,TGTGCCGGGACAGTGGCCAACTATGGCTACACCTTC,CAGTVANYGYTF
TRBV19,TRBD2,NA,TRBJ2-1,TGTGCCAGTAGTATATCTGCGGGAGGGACGTTCTACAATGAGCAGTTCTTC,CASSISAGGTFYNEQFF
TRBV2,TRBD2,NA,TRBJ2-2,TGTGCCAGCAGGAAACCCGGGGAGGGTCCCGGGGAGCTGTTTTTT,CASRKPGEGPGELFF
TRBV28,NA,NA,TRBJ2-7,TGTGCCAGCAGTTTAGGGCTAGCGTCCTACGAGCAGTACTTC,CASSLGLASYEQYF
TRBV6-1,TRBD1,NA,TRBJ2-7,TGTGCCAGCAGTACCGACAGGGGCTACGAGCAGTACTTC,CASSTDRGYEQYF
TRBV6-1,NA,NA,TRBJ1-1,TGTGCCAGCCGATGGGGCAGGGTATCGGGCACTGAAGCTTTCTTT,CASRWGRVSGTEAFF
TRBV11-2,NA,NA,TRBJ1-5,TGTGCCAGCAGCAATCCCGGGACCAATCAGCCCCAGCATTTT,CASSNPGTNQPQHF
TRBV5-1,NA,NA,TRBJ1-2,TGCGCCAGCAGCCCCCGGTCGGGGGCCGACACCTTC,CASSPRSGADTF
TRBV30,NA,NA,TRBJ1-1,TGTGCCTGGCTCCCCCCTCGGGCGTCCGTCGACACTGAAGCTTTCTTT,CAWLPPRASVDTEAFF
TRBV29-1,NA,NA,TRBJ2-2,TGCAGCGTGAAGGCCGGGACCGATAACACCGGGGAGCTGTTTTTT,CSVKAGTDNTGELFF
TRBV4-1,NA,NA,TRBJ2-6,TGCGCCAGCAGCCAAGTGACAGCCGATGGGGCCAACGTCCTGACTTTC,CASSQVTADGANVLTF
TRBV5-1,NA,NA,TRBJ2-3,TGCGCCAGCAGCTTGGGCGGGCTAAGGGGAGATACGCAGTATTTT,CASSLGGLRGDTQYF
TRBV5-1,TRBD1,NA,TRBJ2-5,TGCGCCAGCAGCTTGGCCCACAGGGGTGAGACCCAGTACTTC,CASSLAHRGETQYF
TRBV6-5,TRBD2,NA,TRBJ2-1,TGTGCCAGCAGTTTAGCTAGCGGGAGTTTATATGAGCAGTTCTTC,CASSLASGSLYEQFF
TRBV5-4,NA,NA,TRBJ2-7,TGTGCCAGCCGGGTCGGGGCAGGCGGGGCCTACGAGCAGTACTTC,CASRVGAGGAYEQYF
TRBV7-2,NA,NA,TRBJ1-1,TGTGCCAGCAGCTTAGGACAGGTCACTGAAGCTTTCTTT,CASSLGQVTEAFF
TRBV7-2,TRBD2,NA,TRBJ2-1,TGTGCCAGCAGCCCGGCGAGCGGGAGGGGTAATGAGCAGTTCTTC,CASSPASGRGNEQFF
TRBV7-9,NA,NA,TRBJ1-2,TGTGCCAGCAGCTGGGGCGGAGATGGCTACACCTTC,CASSWGGDGYTF
TRBV4-1,NA,NA,TRBJ1-1,TGCGCCAGCAGCCAACAGAGGGGCGGGACTGAAGCTTTCTTT,CASSQQRGGTEAFF
TRBV6-5,NA,NA,TRBJ2-7,TGTGCCAGCATAATGAGGGGGTCTGAAGAGCAGTACTTC,CASIMRGSEEQYF
TRBV5-4,NA,NA,TRBJ1-4,TGTGCCAGCAGCTGGGGGACTGCCAATAATGAAAAACTGTTTTTT,CASSWGTANNEKLFF
TRBV5-6,NA,NA,TRBJ1-1,TGTGCCAGCAGCCCTCGGCTGAACACTGAAGCTTTCTTT,CASSPRLNTEAFF